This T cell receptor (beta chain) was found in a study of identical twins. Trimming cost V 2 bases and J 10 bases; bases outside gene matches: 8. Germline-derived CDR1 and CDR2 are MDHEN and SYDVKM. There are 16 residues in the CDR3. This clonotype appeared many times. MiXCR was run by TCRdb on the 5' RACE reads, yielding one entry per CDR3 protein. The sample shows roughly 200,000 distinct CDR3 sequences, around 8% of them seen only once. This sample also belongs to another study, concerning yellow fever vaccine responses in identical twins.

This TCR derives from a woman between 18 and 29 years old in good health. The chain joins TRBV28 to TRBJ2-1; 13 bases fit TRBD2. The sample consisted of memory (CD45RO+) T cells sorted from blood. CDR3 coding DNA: TGTGCCAGCAGTTTACATCAACTAGCGGGAGGGTACGAGCAGTTCTTC. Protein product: CASSLHQLAGGYEQFF.